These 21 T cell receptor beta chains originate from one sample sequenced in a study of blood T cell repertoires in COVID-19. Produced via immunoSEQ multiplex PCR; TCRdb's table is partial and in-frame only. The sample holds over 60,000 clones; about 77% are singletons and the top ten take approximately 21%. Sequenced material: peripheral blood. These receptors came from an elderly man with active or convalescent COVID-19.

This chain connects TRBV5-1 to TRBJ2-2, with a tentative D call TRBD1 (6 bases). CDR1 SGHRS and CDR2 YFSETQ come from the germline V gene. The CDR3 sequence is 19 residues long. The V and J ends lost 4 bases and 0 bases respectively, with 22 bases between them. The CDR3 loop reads CASSKLWGRVGSNTGELFF. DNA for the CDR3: TGCGCCAGCAGCAAACTCTGGGGGCGGGTGGGCTCGAACACCGGGGAGCTGTTTTTT.

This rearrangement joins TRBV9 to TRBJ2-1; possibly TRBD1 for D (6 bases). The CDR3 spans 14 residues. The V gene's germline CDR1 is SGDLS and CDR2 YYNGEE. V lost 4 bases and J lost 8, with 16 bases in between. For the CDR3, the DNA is TGTGCCAGCAGCCCACAGGGTCGGCTCGATGAGCAGTTCTTC. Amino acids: CASSPQGRLDEQFF.

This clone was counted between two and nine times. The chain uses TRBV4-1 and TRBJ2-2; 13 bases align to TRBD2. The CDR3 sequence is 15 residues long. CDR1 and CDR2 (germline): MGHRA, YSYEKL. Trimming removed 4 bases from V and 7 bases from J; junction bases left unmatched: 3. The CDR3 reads CASSPGLAGIGELFF. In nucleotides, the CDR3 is TGCGCCAGCAGCCCGGGACTAGCGGGAATCGGGGAGCTGTTTTTT.

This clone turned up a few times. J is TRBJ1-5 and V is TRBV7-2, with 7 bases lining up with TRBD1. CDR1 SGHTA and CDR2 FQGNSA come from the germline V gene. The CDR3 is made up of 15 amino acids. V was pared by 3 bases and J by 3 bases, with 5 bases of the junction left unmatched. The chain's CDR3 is CASSFGTELNQPQHF. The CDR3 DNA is TGTGCCAGCAGCTTCGGGACAGAACTCAATCAGCCCCAGCATTTT. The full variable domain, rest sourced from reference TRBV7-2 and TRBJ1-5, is GAGVSQSPSNKVTEKGKDVELRCDPISGHTALYWYRQSLGQGLEFLIYFQGNSAPDKSGLPSDRFSAERTGGSVSTLTIQRTQQEDSAVYLCASSFGTELNQPQHFGDGTRLSIL.

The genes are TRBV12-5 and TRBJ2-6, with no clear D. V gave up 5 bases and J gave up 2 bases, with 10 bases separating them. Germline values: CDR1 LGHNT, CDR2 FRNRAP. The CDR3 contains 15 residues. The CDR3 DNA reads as TGTGCTAGTGGTCCATGGGCTACTGGGGCCAACGTCCTGACTTTC. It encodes CASGPWATGANVLTF.

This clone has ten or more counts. CDR3 bases: TGTGCCAGCAGCTTAGAGGCGGGGGTAAGTCAGCCCCAGCATTTT. The encoded protein is CASSLEAGVSQPQHF. The chain has TRBV11-2 and TRBJ1-5; D might be TRBD1 (5 bases). The CDR3 runs to 15 residues. V was trimmed by 0 bases and J by 6 bases, leaving 12 bases between them. Germline CDR1 reads SGHAT; CDR2 reads FQNNGV.

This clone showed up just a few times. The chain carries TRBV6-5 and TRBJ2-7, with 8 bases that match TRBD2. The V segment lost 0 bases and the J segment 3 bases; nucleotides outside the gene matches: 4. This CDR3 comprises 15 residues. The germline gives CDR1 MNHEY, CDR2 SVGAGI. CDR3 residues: CASSYSVAGSYEQYF. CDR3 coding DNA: TGTGCCAGCAGTTACTCAGTAGCGGGAAGCTACGAGCAGTACTTC.

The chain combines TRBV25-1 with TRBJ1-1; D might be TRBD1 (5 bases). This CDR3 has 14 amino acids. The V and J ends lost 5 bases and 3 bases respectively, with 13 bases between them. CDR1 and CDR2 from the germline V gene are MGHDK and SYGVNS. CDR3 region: CASSRRVGDTEAFF. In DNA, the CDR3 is TGTGCCAGCAGTAGAAGGGTAGGGGACACTGAAGCTTTCTTT.

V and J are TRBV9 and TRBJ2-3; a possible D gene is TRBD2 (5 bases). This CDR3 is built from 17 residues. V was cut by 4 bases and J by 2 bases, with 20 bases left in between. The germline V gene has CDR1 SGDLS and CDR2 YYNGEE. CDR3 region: CASSKRFRAGVTDTQYF. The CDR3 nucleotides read TGTGCCAGCAGCAAGAGATTTAGGGCCGGGGTCACAGATACGCAGTATTTT. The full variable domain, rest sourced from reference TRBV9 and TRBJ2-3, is DSGVTQTPKHLITATGQRVTLRCSPRSGDLSVYWYQQSLDQGLQFLIQYYNGEERAKGNILERFSAQQFPDLHSELNLSSLELGDSALYFCASSKRFRAGVTDTQYFGPGTRLTVL.

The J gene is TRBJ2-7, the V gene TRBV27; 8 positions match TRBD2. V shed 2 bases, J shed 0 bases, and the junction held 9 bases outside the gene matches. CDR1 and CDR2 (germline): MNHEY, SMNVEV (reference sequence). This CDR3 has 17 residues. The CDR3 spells CASSLSNSGGSSYEQYF. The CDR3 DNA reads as TGTGCCAGCAGTTTAAGCAACAGCGGGGGAAGCTCCTACGAGCAGTACTTC.

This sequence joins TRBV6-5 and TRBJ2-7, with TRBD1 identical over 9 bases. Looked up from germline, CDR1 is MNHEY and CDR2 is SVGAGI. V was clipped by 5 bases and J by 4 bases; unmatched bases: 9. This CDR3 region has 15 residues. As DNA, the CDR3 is TGTGCCAGCAGTAGGGCCTCGGGACAGGGTTACGAGCAGTACTTC. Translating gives CASSRASGQGYEQYF.

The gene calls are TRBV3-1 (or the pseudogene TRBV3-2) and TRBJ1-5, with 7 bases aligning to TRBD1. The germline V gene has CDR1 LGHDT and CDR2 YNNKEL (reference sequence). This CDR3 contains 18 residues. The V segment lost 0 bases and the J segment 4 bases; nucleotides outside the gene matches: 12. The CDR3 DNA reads TGTGCCAGCAGCCAAGATCCGAACCTAGGGACAGCAAATCAGCCCCAGCATTTT. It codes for CASSQDPNLGTANQPQHF.

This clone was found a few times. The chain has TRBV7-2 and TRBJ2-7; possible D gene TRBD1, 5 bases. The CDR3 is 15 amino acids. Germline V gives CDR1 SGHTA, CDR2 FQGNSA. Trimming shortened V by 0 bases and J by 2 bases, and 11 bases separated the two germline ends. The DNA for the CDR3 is TGTGCCAGCAGCTTAGCGTTAGGGGTTCCCTACGAGCAGTACTTC. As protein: CASSLALGVPYEQYF.

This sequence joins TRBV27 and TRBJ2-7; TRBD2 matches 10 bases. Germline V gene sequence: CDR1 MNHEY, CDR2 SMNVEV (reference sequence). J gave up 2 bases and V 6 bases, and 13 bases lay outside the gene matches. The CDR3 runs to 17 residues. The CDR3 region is CASRSSTERGGTYEQYF. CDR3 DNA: TGTGCCAGCAGGTCATCGACCGAGCGGGGGGGAACCTACGAGCAGTACTTC.

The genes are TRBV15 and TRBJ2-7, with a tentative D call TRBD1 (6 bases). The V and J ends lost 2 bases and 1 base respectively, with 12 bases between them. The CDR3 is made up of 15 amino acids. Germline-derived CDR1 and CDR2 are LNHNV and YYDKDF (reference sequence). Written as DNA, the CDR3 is TGTGCCACCAGCAGACCTTCTAGGGGGTCCTACGAGCAGTACTTC. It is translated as CATSRPSRGSYEQYF.

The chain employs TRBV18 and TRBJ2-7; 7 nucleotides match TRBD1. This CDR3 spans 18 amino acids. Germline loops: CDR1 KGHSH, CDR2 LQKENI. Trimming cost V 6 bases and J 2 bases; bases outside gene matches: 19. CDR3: CASSLRYLRDRDAYEQYF. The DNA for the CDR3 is TGTGCCAGCTCCCTCCGATACCTCCGGGACAGAGACGCCTACGAGCAGTACTTC.

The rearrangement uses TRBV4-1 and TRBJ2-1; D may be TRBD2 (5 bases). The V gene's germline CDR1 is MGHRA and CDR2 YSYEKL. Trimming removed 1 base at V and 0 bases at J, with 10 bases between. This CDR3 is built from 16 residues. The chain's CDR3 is CASSQAPGSSYNEQFF. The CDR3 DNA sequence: TGCGCCAGCAGCCAAGCCCCGGGAAGCTCCTACAATGAGCAGTTCTTC.

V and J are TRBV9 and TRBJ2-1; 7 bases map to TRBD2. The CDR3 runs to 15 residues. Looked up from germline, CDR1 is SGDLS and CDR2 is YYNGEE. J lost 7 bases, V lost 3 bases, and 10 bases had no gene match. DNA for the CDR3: TGTGCCAGCAGCGCAGCCCATGGGGGGGGAAATGAGCAGTTCTTC. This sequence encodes CASSAAHGGGNEQFF.

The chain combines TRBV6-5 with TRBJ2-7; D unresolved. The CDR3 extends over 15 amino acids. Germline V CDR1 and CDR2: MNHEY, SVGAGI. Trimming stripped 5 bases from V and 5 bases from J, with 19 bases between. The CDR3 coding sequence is TGTGCCAGCAGTCCCAAGACCCAGGCAAGGAACGAGCAGTACTTC. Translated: CASSPKTQARNEQYF.

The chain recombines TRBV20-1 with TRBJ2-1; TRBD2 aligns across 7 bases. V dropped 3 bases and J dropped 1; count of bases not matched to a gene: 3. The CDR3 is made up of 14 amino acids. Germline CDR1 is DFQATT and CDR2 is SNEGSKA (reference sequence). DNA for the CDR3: TGCAGTGCTAGTCTAGCGGCGTCCTACAATGAGCAGTTCTTC. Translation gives CSASLAASYNEQFF.

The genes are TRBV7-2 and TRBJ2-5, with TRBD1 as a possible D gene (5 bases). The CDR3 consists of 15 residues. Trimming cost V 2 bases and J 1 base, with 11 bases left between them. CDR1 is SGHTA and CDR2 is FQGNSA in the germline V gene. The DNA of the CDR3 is TGTGCCAGCAGCTTATACAGGCTATTCCAAGAGACCCAGTACTTC. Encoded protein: CASSLYRLFQETQYF. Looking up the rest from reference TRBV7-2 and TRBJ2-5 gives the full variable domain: GAGVSQSPSNKVTEKGKDVELRCDPISGHTALYWYRQSLGQGLEFLIYFQGNSAPDKSGLPSDRFSAERTGGSVSTLTIQRTQQEDSAVYLCASSLYRLFQETQYFGPGTRLLVL.